This T cell receptor (beta chain) was captured by sequencing in a study of control samples from healthy donors and cancer patients. TCRdb's copy holds only in-frame clones and misses some; the assay was immunoSEQ multiplex PCR. The sample lists roughly 60,000 clones, roughly 92% occurring once. The CDR3 has 16 amino acids. The germline V and J ends were trimmed by 0 bases and 3 bases, with 13 bases remaining between them. Germline V lookup: CDR1 SGHDN, CDR2 FVKESK. The TCR was taken from a man under 40 in good health. V and J are TRBV14 and TRBJ2-3; D is undetermined. Specimen: blood. In DNA, the CDR3 is TGTGCCAGCAGCCAAGATATGAAGTGGGGTACAGATACGCAGTATTTT. Translation gives CASSQDMKWGTDTQYF.